A single sample is the source of the 20 T cell receptor beta chains below, sequenced in a study of regulatory T cells in long-lasting Graves disease. The time point: persistent/refractory GD, antithyroid drugs over 5 years with positive TRAb. From PBMCs, RNA was extracted and then used to make the TCR library. TCR beta libraries were built with iRepertoire HTBI primers and Arm-PCR of CDR3 regions. MiXCR, run by TCRdb on the multiplex PCR reads, gives a single entry per CDR3 protein. The sample has roughly 300,000 distinct CDR3 sequences; around 20% are singletons. Sample: peripheral blood mononuclear cells (PBMCs), taken when the disease was refractory, from a patient treated with antithyroid drugs. Receptors were obtained from a female donor with Graves disease.

This clonotype was counted at least ten times. The chain joins TRBV9 to TRBJ1-2; D gene uncertain. CDR3 length equals 12 residues. V lost 1 base, J lost 5 bases, and 6 bases lay in between. Germline CDR1 SGDLS, CDR2 YYNGEE. The chain's CDR3 is CASSVWPYGYTF. The CDR3 DNA reads as TGTGCCAGCAGCGTATGGCCTTATGGCTACACCTTC.

The rearrangement links TRBV15 to TRBJ2-2; TRBD1 matches at 9 bases. Germline V CDR1 and CDR2: LNHNV, YYDKDF (reference sequence). V trimming: 9 bases; J trimming: 7 bases; junction bases outside the gene matches: 9. This CDR3 region has 14 residues. In DNA, the CDR3 is TGTGCCACTTGGTCGGGACAGGGCAGCGGGGAGCTGTTTTTT. Encoded protein: CATWSGQGSGELFF.

The chain combines TRBV20-1 with TRBJ2-1; weak D call: TRBD2 (6 bases). The CDR3 length is 13 residues. The germline CDR1 and CDR2 sequences are DFQATT and SNEGSKA (reference sequence). The CDR3 sequence: CSSLGGIYNEQFF. The CDR3 DNA sequence: TGCAGCTCCCTCGGGGGTATCTACAATGAGCAGTTCTTC.

This clonotype has a count of ten or more. The CDR3 DNA follows: TGTGCCAGTAGTCCTTACAGGGGGGGCGAATATGGCTACACCTTC. This codes for CASSPYRGGEYGYTF. The chain is built from TRBV19 and TRBJ1-2; 8 positions match TRBD1. Germline values: CDR1 LNHDA, CDR2 SQIVND (reference sequence). Trimming cost V 5 bases and J 5 bases; bases outside gene matches: 10. This CDR3 contains 15 residues.

Notes on this clonotype: The CDR3 ends on some other residue instead of the conserved phenylalanine or tryptophan, so this is likely a read error. J is TRBJ2-7 and V is TRBV13, with unresolved D. V was cut by 4 bases and J by 0 bases, with 7 bases left in between. The CDR3 length is 13 residues. CDR1 is PRHDT and CDR2 is FYEKMQ in the germline V gene (reference sequence). CDR3 DNA sequence: TGTGCCAGCAGCTCGAAAACCTCCTACGAGCAGTACTCC. Protein product: CASSSKTSYEQYS.

This clonotype was observed many times. This chain joins TRBV29-1 and TRBJ1-2; no reliable D call. CDR1 is SQVTM, CDR2 ANQGSEA, per germline. CDR3 size: 9 residues. The V end was cut by 2 bases, the J end by 8 bases, with 3 bases between. The CDR3 is CSVENGYTF. The CDR3 DNA is TGCAGCGTTGAAAACGGCTACACCTTC.

This clonotype was detected a few times. The CDR3 sequence: CASSLRAEDGRNTEAFF. The CDR3 bases are TGTGCCAGCAGCTTAAGGGCAGAGGACGGTAGGAACACTGAAGCTTTCTTT. The rearrangement uses TRBV7-3 and TRBJ1-1; no clear D gene. Looked up from germline, CDR1 is SGHTA and CDR2 is FQGTGA. This CDR3 is built from 17 residues. V lost 1 base and J lost 1, with 16 bases in between.

The chain employs TRBV3-1 and TRBJ1-2; maybe TRBD1 (5 bases). Trimming left V 8 bases short and J 8 bases short, with 12 bases between. Per the germline V gene, CDR1 is LGHDT and CDR2 is YNNKEL (reference sequence). The CDR3 loop spans 11 amino acids. The chain's CDR3 is CASRSTAGYTF. DNA for the CDR3: TGTGCCAGCCGCTCGACAGCCGGCTACACCTTC.

This clonotype is a singleton in its sample. The J gene is TRBJ2-3, the V gene TRBV7-9; D ambiguous. Trimming removed 10 bases at V and 6 bases at J, with 2 bases between. Germline CDR1 reads SEHNR; CDR2 reads FQNEAQ (reference sequence). The CDR3 consists of 8 residues. CDR3 sequence: CANDTQYF. DNA of the CDR3: TGTGCCAACGATACGCAGTATTTT.

Regarding this clonotype: A much larger clone sits a single nucleotide away, making a read error possible. The genes are TRBV6-1 and TRBJ1-1; maybe TRBD1 (5 bases). V was trimmed by 5 bases and J by 9 bases, leaving 13 bases between them. CDR3 length: 12 amino acids. Germline V lookup: CDR1 MNHNS, CDR2 SASEGT. The CDR3 DNA reads TGTGCCAGCAGTCTACCGGGACGGCAAGCTTTCTTT. This encodes CASSLPGRQAFF.

This clonotype was seen at least ten times. V and J are TRBV12-3 or TRBV12-4 and TRBJ2-5; D possibly corresponds to TRBD1 (5 bases). The CDR3 totals 14 residues. Trimming shortened V by 1 base and J by 3 bases, and 9 bases separated the two germline ends. This CDR3 is CASSLDTTEETQYF. Written as DNA, the CDR3 is TGTGCCAGCAGTTTAGACACGACAGAAGAGACCCAGTACTTC.

This clonotype was observed a few times. This chain joins TRBV3-1 and TRBJ2-7; 15 nucleotides agree with TRBD2. The CDR3 length is 15 residues. Germline V lookup: CDR1 LGHDT, CDR2 YNNKEL (reference sequence). With 3 bases clipped from V and 9 bases from J, the junction kept 6 bases outside the gene matches. Here the CDR3 DNA reads TGTGCCAGCAGCCAGAACGGACTAGCGGGAGGGGGGCAGTACTTC. Protein: CASSQNGLAGGGQYF.

This clonotype was recorded a few times. The chain employs TRBV5-4 and TRBJ2-5; weak D call: TRBD2 (6 bases). The CDR3 is 13 residues long. The germline V and J ends were trimmed by 10 bases and 5 bases, with 18 bases remaining between them. Germline lookup yields CDR1 SGHNT and CDR2 YYREEE (reference sequence). The CDR3 DNA follows: TGTGCCGGTACAGGAGGGGATGGCGAGACCCAGTACTTC. Its protein product is CAGTGGDGETQYF.

This clonotype was found many times. The chain uses TRBV6-1 and TRBJ1-1, with D unresolved. This CDR3 is built from 14 residues. Trimming cost V 7 bases and J 0 bases, with 12 bases left between them. Germline CDR1 reads MNHNS; CDR2 reads SASEGT. The CDR3 sequence is CASIYSTMNTEAFF. In DNA form, the CDR3 reads TGTGCCAGCATCTATTCAACTATGAACACTGAAGCTTTCTTT.

This chain links TRBV30 with TRBJ2-1, with 8 positions matching TRBD2. Germline V gives CDR1 GTSNPN, CDR2 SVGIG (reference sequence). V lost 1 base and J lost 8; bases outside the gene matches: 13. The CDR3 runs 16 residues. The DNA of the CDR3 is TGTGCCTGGAGTGATAAGCGGGGGCAAAGGGGGGATGAGCAGTTCTTC. Amino acid sequence: CAWSDKRGQRGDEQFF. Full variable domain (rest looked up from reference TRBV30 and TRBJ2-1): SQTIHQWPATLVQPVGSPLSLECTVEGTSNPNLYWYRQAAGRGLQLLFYSVGIGQISSEVPQNLSASRPQDRQFILSSKKLLLSDSGFYLCAWSDKRGQRGDEQFFGPGTRLTVL.

V and J are TRBV20-1 and TRBJ2-1; 9 bases are shared with TRBD2. V dropped 2 bases and J dropped 2; count of bases not matched to a gene: 4. This CDR3 comprises 15 residues. Germline V gene lookup returns CDR1 DFQATT and CDR2 SNEGSKA (reference sequence). In nucleotides, the CDR3 is TGCAGTGCTAGATCGCAGCGGGGGGCCTACAATGAGCAGTTCTTC. Its protein is CSARSQRGAYNEQFF.

As regards this clonotype: A much more abundant neighbour one base away suggests this may be a read error. The chain has TRBV5-1 and TRBJ1-1; no clear D. Germline CDR1 reads SGHRS; CDR2 reads YFSETQ. There are 15 residues in the CDR3. The CDR3 sequence: CASSLDRRENAEAFF. The CDR3 DNA sequence: TGCGCCAGCAGCTTGGATCGGCGGGAGAACGCTGAAGCTTTCTTT.

This clonotype was counted at least ten times. The CDR3 loop is CASGSEDRGSGYTF. As DNA, the CDR3 is TGTGCTAGTGGTTCGGAAGACAGGGGAAGTGGCTACACCTTC. The V and J genes are TRBV12-5 and TRBJ1-2; 8 positions agree with TRBD1. The length of the CDR3 is 14 residues. V lost 4 bases to trimming and J lost 7 bases; unmatched junction nucleotides: 8. CDR1 is LGHNT and CDR2 is FRNRAP in the germline V gene.

This clonotype was detected ten times or more. The chain combines TRBV10-3 with TRBJ2-5; the D gene is possibly TRBD1 (8 bases). V lost 3 bases to trimming and J lost 5 bases, with 16 bases between them. Germline CDR1 and CDR2: ENHRY and SYGVKD. This CDR3 is built from 15 residues. This CDR3 is CAISDNRGGRETQYF. CDR3 bases: TGTGCCATCAGTGATAACAGGGGGGGACGGGAGACCCAGTACTTC.

This clonotype has a count of ten or more. J is TRBJ2-7 and V is TRBV12-3 or TRBV12-4; D ambiguous. CDR3 length: 14 residues. V shed 2 bases and J shed 0 bases, with 8 bases lying between them. CDR3 in amino acids: CASSLSLFSYEQYF. CDR3 nucleotides: TGTGCCAGCAGTTTATCCTTGTTCTCCTACGAGCAGTACTTC.